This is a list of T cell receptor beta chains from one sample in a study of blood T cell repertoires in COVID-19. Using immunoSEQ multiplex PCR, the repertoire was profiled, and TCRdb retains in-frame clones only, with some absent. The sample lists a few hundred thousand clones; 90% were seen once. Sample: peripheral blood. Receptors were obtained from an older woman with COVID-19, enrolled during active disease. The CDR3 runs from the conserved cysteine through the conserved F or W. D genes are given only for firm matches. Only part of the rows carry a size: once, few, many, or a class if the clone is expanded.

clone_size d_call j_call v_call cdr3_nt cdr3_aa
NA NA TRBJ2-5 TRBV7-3 TGTGCCAGCAGCGTCAGCGGGCCTCAAGAGACCCAGTACTTC CASSVSGPQETQYF
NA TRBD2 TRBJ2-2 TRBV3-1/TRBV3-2 TGTGCCAGCAGCCAAGTTCTCGCGGGGGGACGCGGGGAGCTGTTTTTT CASSQVLAGGRGELFF
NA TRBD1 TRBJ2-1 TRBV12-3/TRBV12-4 TGTGCCAGCAGTTATGACAGGGACGAGCAGTTCTTC CASSYDRDEQFF
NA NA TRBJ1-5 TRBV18 TGTGCCAGCTCAGCCTCAGGGGGCAATCAGCCCCAGCATTTT CASSASGGNQPQHF
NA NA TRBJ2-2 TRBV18 TGTGCCAGCTCACCACCGGGGGCCACCGGGGAGCTGTTTTTT CASSPPGATGELFF
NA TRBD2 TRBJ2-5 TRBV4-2 TGTGCCAGCAGCCAAGAGACTAGCTTCGGGGAGACCCAGTACTTC CASSQETSFGETQYF
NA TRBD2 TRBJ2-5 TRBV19 TGTGCCAGTAGTATAGCACCGGGACTAGCGGGGGGTTTCCAAGAGACCCAGTACTTC CASSIAPGLAGGFQETQYF
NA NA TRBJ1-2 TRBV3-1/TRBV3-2 TGTGCCAGCTACAGGGTAGACTATGGCTACACCTTC CASYRVDYGYTF
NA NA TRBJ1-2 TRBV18 TGTGCCAGCTCCCCATCTCCCCGAGGCGACAACTATGGCTACACCTTC CASSPSPRGDNYGYTF
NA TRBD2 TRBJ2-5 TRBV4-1 TGCGCCAGCAGCCAAGGGACGACTAGCGGGGGAGGAGAGACCCAGTACTTC CASSQGTTSGGGETQYF
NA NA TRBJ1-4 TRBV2 TGTGCCAGCAGTACAGACAGAGAAAAACTGTTTTTT CASSTDREKLFF
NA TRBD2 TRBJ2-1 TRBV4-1 TGCGCCAGCAGTGGGCTAGCGGCCTACAATGAGCAGTTCTTC CASSGLAAYNEQFF
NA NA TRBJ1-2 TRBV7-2 TGTGCCAGCAGCTTATCAGTAGGACAGATTCCTAACTATGGCTACACCTTC CASSLSVGQIPNYGYTF
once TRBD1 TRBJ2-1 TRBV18 TGTGCCAGCTCACCATCCGGGACAGGGATCTACAATGAGCAGTTCTTC CASSPSGTGIYNEQFF
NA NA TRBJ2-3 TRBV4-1 TGCGCCAGCAGCCAAGTGGGGACAAGATTTAGCACAGATACGCAGTATTTT CASSQVGTRFSTDTQYF
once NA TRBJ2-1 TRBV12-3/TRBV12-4 TGTGCCAGCAGTATCGGGGTAATAAATGAGCAGTTCTTC CASSIGVINEQFF
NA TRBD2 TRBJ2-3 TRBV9 TGTGCCAGCACTCCGGGACTACAAACCACAGATACGCAGTATTTT CASTPGLQTTDTQYF